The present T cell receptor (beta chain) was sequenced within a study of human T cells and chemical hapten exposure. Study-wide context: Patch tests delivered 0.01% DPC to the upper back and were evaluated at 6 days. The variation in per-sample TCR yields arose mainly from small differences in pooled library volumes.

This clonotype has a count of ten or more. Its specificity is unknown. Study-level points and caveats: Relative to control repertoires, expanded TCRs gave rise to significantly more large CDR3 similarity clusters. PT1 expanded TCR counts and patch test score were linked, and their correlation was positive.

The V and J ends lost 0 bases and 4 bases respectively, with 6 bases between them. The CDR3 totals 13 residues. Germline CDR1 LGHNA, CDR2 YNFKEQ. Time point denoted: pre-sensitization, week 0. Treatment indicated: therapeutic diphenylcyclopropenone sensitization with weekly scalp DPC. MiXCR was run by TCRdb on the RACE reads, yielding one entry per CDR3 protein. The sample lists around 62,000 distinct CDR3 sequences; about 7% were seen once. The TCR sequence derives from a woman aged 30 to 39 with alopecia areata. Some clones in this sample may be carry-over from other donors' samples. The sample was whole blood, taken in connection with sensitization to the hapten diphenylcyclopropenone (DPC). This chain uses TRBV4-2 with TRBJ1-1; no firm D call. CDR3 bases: TGTGCCAGCAGCCAAGAGAAGAGCACTGAAGCTTTCTTT. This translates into CASSQEKSTEAFF.